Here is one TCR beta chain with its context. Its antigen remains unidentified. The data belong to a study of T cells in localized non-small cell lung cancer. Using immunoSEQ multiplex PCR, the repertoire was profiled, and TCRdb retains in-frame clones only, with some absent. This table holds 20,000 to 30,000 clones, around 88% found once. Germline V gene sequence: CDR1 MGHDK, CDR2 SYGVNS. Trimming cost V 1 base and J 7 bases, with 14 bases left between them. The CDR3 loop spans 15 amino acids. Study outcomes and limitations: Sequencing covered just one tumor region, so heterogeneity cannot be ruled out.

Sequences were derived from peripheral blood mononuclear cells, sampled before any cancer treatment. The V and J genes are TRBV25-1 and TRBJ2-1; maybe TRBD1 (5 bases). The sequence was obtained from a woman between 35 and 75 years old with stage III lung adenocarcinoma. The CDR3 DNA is TGTGCCAGCAGTGAATGGGCAGGGTTAGTGAATGAGCAGTTCTTC. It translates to CASSEWAGLVNEQFF.